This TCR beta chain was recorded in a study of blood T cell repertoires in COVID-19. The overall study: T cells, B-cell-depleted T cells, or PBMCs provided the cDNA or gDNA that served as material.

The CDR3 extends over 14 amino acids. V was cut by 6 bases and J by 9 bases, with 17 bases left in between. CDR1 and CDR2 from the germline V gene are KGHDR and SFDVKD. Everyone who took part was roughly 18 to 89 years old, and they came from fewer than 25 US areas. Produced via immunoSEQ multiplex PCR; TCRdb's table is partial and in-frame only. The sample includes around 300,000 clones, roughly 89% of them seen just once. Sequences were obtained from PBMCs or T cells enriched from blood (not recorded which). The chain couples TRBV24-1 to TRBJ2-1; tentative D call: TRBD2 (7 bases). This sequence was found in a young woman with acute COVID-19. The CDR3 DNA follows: TGTGCCACCAGTTCGGGGGGCCGAACTAGTGAGCAGTTCTTC. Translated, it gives CATSSGGRTSEQFF.